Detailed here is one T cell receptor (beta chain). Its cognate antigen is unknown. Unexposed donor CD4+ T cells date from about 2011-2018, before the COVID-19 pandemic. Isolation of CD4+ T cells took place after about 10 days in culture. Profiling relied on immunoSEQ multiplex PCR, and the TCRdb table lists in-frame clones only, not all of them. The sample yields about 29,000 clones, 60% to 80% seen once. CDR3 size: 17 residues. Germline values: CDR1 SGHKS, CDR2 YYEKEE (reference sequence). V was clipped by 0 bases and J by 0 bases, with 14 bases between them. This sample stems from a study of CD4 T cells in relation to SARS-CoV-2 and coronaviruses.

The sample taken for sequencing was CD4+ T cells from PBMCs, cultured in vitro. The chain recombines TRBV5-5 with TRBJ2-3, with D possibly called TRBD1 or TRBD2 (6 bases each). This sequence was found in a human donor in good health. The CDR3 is CASSLVGGPLSTDTQYF. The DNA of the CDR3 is TGTGCCAGCAGCTTGGTCGGGGGCCCCCTTAGCACAGATACGCAGTATTTT.